These 9 T cell receptor beta chains came from one sample sequenced in a study of T cell clones after liver transplantation. Data came from immunoSEQ multiplex PCR; TCRdb stores just in-frame clones and leaves some out. This table holds some 15,000 clones, around 90% found once. The sample in question was CD8+ T cells from blood, obtained before liver transplant. The receptor source for this set is a human donor who received a liver transplant.

The V and J genes are TRBV28 and TRBJ2-2; tentatively, D is TRBD2 (6 bases). The V end lost 2 bases, the J end lost 3 bases, and 7 bases lay between the germline ends. Looked up from germline, CDR1 is MDHEN and CDR2 is SYDVKM. This CDR3 region has 14 residues. The CDR3 nucleotides read TGTGCCAGCAGTTTAACGGGGGACACCGGGGAGCTGTTTTTT. Translation: CASSLTGDTGELFF.

J is TRBJ2-1 and V is TRBV4-1; D possibly matches TRBD1 or TRBD2 (5 bases each). CDR3 length: 17 residues. The V end was cut by 2 bases, the J end by 6 bases, with 20 bases between. The germline V gene has CDR1 MGHRA and CDR2 YSYEKL. This CDR3 reads CASSQSTLGTGLNEQFF. As DNA, the CDR3 is TGCGCCAGCAGCCAATCTACCTTAGGGACGGGGCTCAATGAGCAGTTCTTC.

This chain uses TRBV13 with TRBJ2-7; 8 bases agree with TRBD2. Trimming at V came to 5 bases and at J to 2 bases, leaving 11 bases not matched to a gene. The germline V gene encodes CDR1 PRHDT and CDR2 FYEKMQ (reference sequence). This CDR3 has 16 residues. CDR3 sequence reads: CASSPAGGLVTYEQYF. DNA of the CDR3: TGTGCCAGCAGCCCAGCCGGGGGACTAGTAACCTACGAGCAGTACTTC.

This chain uses TRBV4-3 with TRBJ2-1; TRBD2 aligns across 10 bases. Looked up from germline, CDR1 is LGHNA and CDR2 is YSLEER. The CDR3 runs 17 residues. V shed 3 bases and J 4 bases; nucleotides not matched to a gene: 9. Here the CDR3 reads CASSQELTSGAYNEQFF. The CDR3 nucleotides read TGCGCCAGCAGCCAGGAACTCACTAGCGGGGCTTACAATGAGCAGTTCTTC.

The rearrangement joins TRBV28 to TRBJ1-2; D remains unclear. CDR1 and CDR2 from the germline V gene are MDHEN and SYDVKM. The V end was cut by 5 bases, the J end by 1 base, with 8 bases between. This CDR3 spans 13 amino acids. The chain's CDR3 is CASSLGDNYGYTF. The CDR3 DNA follows: TGTGCCAGCAGTCTGGGCGATAACTATGGCTACACCTTC.

The chain couples TRBV28 to TRBJ2-7; 7 positions agree with TRBD1. The CDR3 is made up of 14 amino acids. V lost 3 bases to trimming and J lost 1 base; unmatched junction nucleotides: 3. Germline V gene data show CDR1 as MDHEN and CDR2 as SYDVKM. The CDR3 DNA reads TGTGCCAGCAGTTTCGGGACAGATTCCTACGAGCAGTACTTC. Translating it yields CASSFGTDSYEQYF.

V gene TRBV19 combines with J gene TRBJ2-7, with unresolved D. This CDR3 is 13 amino acids long. CDR1 and CDR2 (germline): LNHDA, SQIVND (reference sequence). Trimming left V 6 bases short and J 4 bases short, with 13 bases between. Here the CDR3 reads CASSLSGFYEQYF. CDR3 nucleotides: TGTGCCAGTAGCCTTAGTGGGTTTTACGAGCAGTACTTC.

This clone came up once. The chain has TRBV5-4 and TRBJ1-1; D gene ambiguous. CDR1 SGHNT and CDR2 YYREEE come from the germline V gene (reference sequence). The germline V and J ends were trimmed by 0 bases and 5 bases, with 8 bases remaining between them. The CDR3 contains 13 residues. The CDR3 is CASSLATGTEAFF. CDR3 bases: TGTGCCAGCAGCTTGGCCACGGGGACTGAAGCTTTCTTT. The complete variable domain, with remaining parts taken from reference TRBV5-4 and TRBJ1-1, reads ETGVTQSPTHLIKTRGQQVTLRCSSQSGHNTVSWYQQALGQGPQFIFQYYREEENGRGNFPPRFSGLQFPNYSSELNVNALELDDSALYLCASSLATGTEAFFGQGTRLTVV.

By sample share, this clone is large. The chain uses TRBV4-1 and TRBJ1-1; 7 bases align to TRBD1. J lost 1 base, V lost 1 base, and 6 bases had no gene match. The CDR3 loop spans 16 amino acids. Germline-derived CDR1 and CDR2 are MGHRA and YSYEKL. The CDR3 here is CASSQAFRGQNTEAFF. In DNA form, the CDR3 reads TGCGCCAGCAGCCAAGCCTTTAGGGGGCAGAACACTGAAGCTTTCTTT.